This TCR beta chain was obtained from a study of T cell responses to AZD1222 COVID-19 vaccine. The ends were cut back, 3 bases at V and 1 base at J, with 6 bases in the middle. Per the germline V gene, CDR1 is LNHDA and CDR2 is SQIVND (reference sequence). The CDR3 contains 13 residues. Assay: immunoSEQ multiplex PCR; the TCRdb copy retains only in-frame clones and omits some. The sample lists more than 100,000 clones; roughly 90% were seen once. Regarding the study as a whole: The study found vaccine-associated CD4 TCRs spanning spike, dominant at 160-218 and 743-854. Reportedly, nearly half of unique spike TCRs recognized epitopes outside B.1.351/B.1.1.7 mutations. Most donors were white British, females outnumbered males, and clonal diversity was possibly underestimated.

In the case of this clone: Antigen specificity is unknown. Other DNA sequences in this specimen translate into the identical CDR3.

V gene TRBV19 combines with J gene TRBJ1-1; D unclear. The specimen comprised peripheral blood, sampled on day 0 of AZD1222 vaccination. The receptor was derived from an adult in good health. The DNA of the CDR3 is TGTGCCAGTAGTATCGGAAAGAACACTGAAGCTTTCTTT. It yields the protein CASSIGKNTEAFF.